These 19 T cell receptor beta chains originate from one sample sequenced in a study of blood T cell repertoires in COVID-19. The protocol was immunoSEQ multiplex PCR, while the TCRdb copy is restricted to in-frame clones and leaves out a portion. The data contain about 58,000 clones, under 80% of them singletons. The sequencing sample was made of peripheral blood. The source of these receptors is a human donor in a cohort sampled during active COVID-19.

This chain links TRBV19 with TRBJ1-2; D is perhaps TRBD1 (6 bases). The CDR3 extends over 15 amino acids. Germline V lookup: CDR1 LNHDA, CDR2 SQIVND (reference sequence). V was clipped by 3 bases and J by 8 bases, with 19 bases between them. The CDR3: CASSIIGGGLYGYTF. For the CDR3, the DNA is TGTGCCAGTAGTATCATCGGCGGGGGGCTTTACGGCTACACCTTC.

The CDR3 sequence: CASSPPLLIANYGYTF. CDR3 DNA: TGTGCCAGCAGCCCCCCCCTACTGATAGCTAACTATGGCTACACCTTC. V gene TRBV5-4 combines with J gene TRBJ1-2; no reliable D call. Trimming took off 4 bases at V and 0 bases at J, with 16 bases between the two ends. CDR3 length: 16 amino acids. Germline CDR1 SGHNT, CDR2 YYREEE (reference sequence).

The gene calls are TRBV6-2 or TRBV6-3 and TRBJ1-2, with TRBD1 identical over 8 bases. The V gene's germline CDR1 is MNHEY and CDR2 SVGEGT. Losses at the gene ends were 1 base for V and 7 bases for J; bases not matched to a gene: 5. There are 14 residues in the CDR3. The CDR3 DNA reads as TGTGCCAGCAGTTACTACGGCAGGGGGCTTGGCTACACCTTC. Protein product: CASSYYGRGLGYTF.

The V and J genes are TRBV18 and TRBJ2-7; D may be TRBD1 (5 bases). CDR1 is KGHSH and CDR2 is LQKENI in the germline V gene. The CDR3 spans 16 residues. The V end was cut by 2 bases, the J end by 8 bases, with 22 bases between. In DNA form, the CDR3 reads TGTGCCAGCTCACCAGCAAAAGGGGTGGGCGGTACGAAGCAGTACTTC. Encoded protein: CASSPAKGVGGTKQYF.

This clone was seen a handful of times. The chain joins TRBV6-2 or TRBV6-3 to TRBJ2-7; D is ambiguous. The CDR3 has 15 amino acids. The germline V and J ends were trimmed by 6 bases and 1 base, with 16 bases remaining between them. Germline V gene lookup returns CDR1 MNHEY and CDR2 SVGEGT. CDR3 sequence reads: CASSGFAQTSYEQYF. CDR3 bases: TGTGCCAGCAGCGGTTTTGCCCAAACATCCTACGAGCAGTACTTC.

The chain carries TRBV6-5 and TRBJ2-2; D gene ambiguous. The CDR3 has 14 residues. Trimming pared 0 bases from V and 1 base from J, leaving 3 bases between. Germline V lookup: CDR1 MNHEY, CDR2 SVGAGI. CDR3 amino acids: CASSYSRNTGELFF. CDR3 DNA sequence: TGTGCCAGCAGTTACTCGAGGAACACCGGGGAGCTGTTTTTT.

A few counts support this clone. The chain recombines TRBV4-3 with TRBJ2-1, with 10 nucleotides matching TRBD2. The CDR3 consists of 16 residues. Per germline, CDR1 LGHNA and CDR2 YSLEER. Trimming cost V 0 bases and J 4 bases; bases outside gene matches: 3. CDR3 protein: CASSQDWTSGYNEQFF. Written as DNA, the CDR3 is TGCGCCAGCAGCCAAGATTGGACTAGCGGATACAATGAGCAGTTCTTC.

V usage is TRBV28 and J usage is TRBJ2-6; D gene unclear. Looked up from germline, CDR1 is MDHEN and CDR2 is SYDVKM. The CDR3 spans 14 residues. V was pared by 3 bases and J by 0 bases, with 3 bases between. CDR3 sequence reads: CASSFSSGANVLTF. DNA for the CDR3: TGTGCCAGCAGTTTTAGCTCTGGGGCCAACGTCCTGACTTTC.

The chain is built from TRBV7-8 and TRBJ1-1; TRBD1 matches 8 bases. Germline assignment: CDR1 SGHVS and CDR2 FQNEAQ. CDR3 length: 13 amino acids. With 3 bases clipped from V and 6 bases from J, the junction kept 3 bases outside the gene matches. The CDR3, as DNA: TGTGCCAGCAGCTTCCAACAGGGGGCTGAAGCTTTCTTT. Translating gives CASSFQQGAEAFF.

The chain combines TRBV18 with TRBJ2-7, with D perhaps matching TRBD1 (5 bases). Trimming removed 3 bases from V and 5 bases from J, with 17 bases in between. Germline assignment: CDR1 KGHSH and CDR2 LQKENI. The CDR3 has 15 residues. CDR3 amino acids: CASSPLSRAGNEQYF. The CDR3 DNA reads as TGTGCCAGCTCACCCCTTTCCAGGGCTGGAAACGAGCAGTACTTC.

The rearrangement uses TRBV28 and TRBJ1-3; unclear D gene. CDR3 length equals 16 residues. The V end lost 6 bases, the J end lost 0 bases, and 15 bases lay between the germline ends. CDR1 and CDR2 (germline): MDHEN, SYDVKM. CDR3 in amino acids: CASRRPGNPSGNTIYF. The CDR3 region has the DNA TGTGCCAGCAGAAGACCGGGAAACCCCTCTGGAAACACCATATATTTT.

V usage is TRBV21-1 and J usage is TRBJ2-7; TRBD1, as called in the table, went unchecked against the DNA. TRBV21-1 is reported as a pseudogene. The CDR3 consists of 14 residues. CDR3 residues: CASSKGSGTYEQYF. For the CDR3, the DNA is TGTGCCAGCAGCAAAGGGTCAGGAACCTACGAGCAGTACTTC.

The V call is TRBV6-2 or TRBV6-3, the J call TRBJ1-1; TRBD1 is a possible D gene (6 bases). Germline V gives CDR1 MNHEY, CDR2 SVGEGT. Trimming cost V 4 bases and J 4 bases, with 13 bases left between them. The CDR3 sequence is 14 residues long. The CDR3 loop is CASSSLQGSTEAFF. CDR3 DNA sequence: TGTGCCAGCAGTTCACTACAGGGTAGCACTGAAGCTTTCTTT.

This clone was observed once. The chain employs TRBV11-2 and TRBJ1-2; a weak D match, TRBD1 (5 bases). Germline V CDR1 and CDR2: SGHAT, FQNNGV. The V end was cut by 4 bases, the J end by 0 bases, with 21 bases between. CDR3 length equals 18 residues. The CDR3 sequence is CASSSATTAVTPNYGYTF. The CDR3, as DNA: TGTGCCAGCAGCTCAGCGACGACAGCCGTCACCCCTAACTATGGCTACACCTTC. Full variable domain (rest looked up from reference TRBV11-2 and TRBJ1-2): EAGVAQSPRYKIIEKRQSVAFWCNPISGHATLYWYQQILGQGPKLLIQFQNNGVVDDSQLPKDRFSAERLKGVDSTLKIQPAKLEDSAVYLCASSSATTAVTPNYGYTFGSGTRLTVV.

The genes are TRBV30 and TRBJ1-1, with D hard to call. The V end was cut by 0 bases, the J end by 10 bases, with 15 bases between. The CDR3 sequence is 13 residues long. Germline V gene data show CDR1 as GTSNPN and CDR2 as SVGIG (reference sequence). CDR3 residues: CAWSVTRSFSAFF. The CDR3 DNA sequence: TGTGCCTGGAGTGTAACCCGTAGTTTTTCAGCTTTCTTT.

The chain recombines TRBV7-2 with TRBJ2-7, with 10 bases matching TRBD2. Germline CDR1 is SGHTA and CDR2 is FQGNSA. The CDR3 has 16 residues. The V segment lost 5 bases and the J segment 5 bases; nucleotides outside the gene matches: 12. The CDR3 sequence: CASSPLGGLANHEQYF. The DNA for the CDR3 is TGTGCCAGCAGCCCCCTGGGGGGACTAGCGAACCACGAGCAGTACTTC.

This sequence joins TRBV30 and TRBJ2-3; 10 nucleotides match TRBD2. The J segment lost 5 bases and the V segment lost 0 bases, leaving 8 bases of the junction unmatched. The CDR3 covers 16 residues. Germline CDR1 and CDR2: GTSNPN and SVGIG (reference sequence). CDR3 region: CAWSVLQLAGRDTQYF. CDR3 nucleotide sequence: TGTGCCTGGAGTGTACTGCAACTAGCGGGGCGAGATACGCAGTATTTT. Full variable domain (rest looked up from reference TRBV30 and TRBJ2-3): SQTIHQWPATLVQPVGSPLSLECTVEGTSNPNLYWYRQAAGRGLQLLFYSVGIGQISSEVPQNLSASRPQDRQFILSSKKLLLSDSGFYLCAWSVLQLAGRDTQYFGPGTRLTVL.

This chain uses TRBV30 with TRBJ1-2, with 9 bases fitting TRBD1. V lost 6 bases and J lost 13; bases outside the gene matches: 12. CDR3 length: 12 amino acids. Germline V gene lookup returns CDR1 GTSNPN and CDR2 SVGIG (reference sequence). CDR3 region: CACGPGQGRLTF. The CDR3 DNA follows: TGTGCCTGCGGCCCGGGACAGGGCCGTCTCACCTTC.

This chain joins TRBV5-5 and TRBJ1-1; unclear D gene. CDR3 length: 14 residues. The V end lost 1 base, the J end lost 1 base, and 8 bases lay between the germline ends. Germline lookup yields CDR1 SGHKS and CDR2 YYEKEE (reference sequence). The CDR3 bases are TGTGCCAGCAGCTTGAGCGTAGGGAACACTGAAGCTTTCTTT. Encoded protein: CASSLSVGNTEAFF. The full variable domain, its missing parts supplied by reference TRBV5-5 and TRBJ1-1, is DAGVTQSPTHLIKTRGQQVTLRCSPISGHKSVSWYQQVLGQGPQFIFQYYEKEERGRGNFPDRFSARQFPNYSSELNVNALLLGDSALYLCASSLSVGNTEAFFGQGTRLTVV.